The 22 T cell receptor beta chains below were found in one sample sequenced in a study of OX40 agonist ivuxolimab in advanced cancers. Using immunoSEQ multiplex PCR, the repertoire was profiled, and TCRdb retains in-frame clones only, with some absent. Here the sample spans approximately 60,000 clones, around 77% being singletons. Source: CD4+ or CD8+ T cells sorted from blood, taken in a trial of the OX40 agonist ivuxolimab. These receptors were taken from an adult with an advanced solid tumor such as melanoma, head and neck, liver or kidney cancer.

This clone showed up just once. This chain links TRBV6-4 with TRBJ1-1, with 7 bases lining up with TRBD1. The CDR3 totals 14 residues. Germline V gene lookup returns CDR1 MRHNA and CDR2 SNTAGT. With 7 bases clipped from V and 4 bases from J, the junction kept 9 bases outside the gene matches. The CDR3 protein is CASKSDREGTEAFF. The CDR3, as DNA: TGTGCCAGCAAATCTGACAGGGAGGGCACTGAAGCTTTCTTT.

The table lists this clone with a few counts. The chain uses TRBV28 and TRBJ2-1; possibly TRBD1 for D (5 bases). This CDR3 comprises 16 residues. Between the trimmed V and J ends, which lost 2 bases and 3 bases, there was a span of 14 bases. The V gene's germline CDR1 is MDHEN and CDR2 SYDVKM. The CDR3 loop reads CASSLGQGGFYNEQFF. Written as DNA, the CDR3 is TGTGCCAGCAGTTTAGGTCAGGGTGGTTTCTACAATGAGCAGTTCTTC.

The V call is TRBV11-1, the J call TRBJ2-2; possibly TRBD2 for D (6 bases). V gave up 1 base and J gave up 7 bases, with 13 bases separating them. This CDR3 contains 15 residues. Germline V gene data show CDR1 as SGHAT and CDR2 as FQDESV (reference sequence). DNA of the CDR3: TGTGCCAGCAGCTTAGGGCTAGCGTACGGCGGGGAGCTGTTTTTT. This translates into CASSLGLAYGGELFF.

The chain recombines TRBV11-2 with TRBJ1-5; no clear D gene. Trimming pared 1 base from V and 2 bases from J, leaving 12 bases between. CDR3 length: 16 residues. Germline CDR1 reads SGHAT; CDR2 reads FQNNGV. CDR3 in amino acids: CASSLGETNGNQPQHF. In DNA form, the CDR3 reads TGTGCCAGCAGCTTAGGGGAGACCAATGGCAATCAGCCCCAGCATTTT. Supplemented by reference TRBV11-2 and TRBJ1-5, the full variable domain reads EAGVAQSPRYKIIEKRQSVAFWCNPISGHATLYWYQQILGQGPKLLIQFQNNGVVDDSQLPKDRFSAERLKGVDSTLKIQPAKLEDSAVYLCASSLGETNGNQPQHFGDGTRLSIL.

The chain is built from TRBV6-5 and TRBJ2-7, with D perhaps matching TRBD1 or TRBD2 (7 bases each). Per germline, CDR1 MNHEY and CDR2 SVGAGI. The CDR3 covers 13 residues. V was trimmed by 4 bases and J by 7 bases, leaving 14 bases between them. In nucleotides, the CDR3 is TGTGCCAGCAGTTTGGCAGGGGGGGATGAGCAGTACTTC. Its protein is CASSLAGGDEQYF.

The V call is TRBV29-1, the J call TRBJ2-1; D uncertain. Trimming took off 0 bases at V and 0 bases at J, with 12 bases between the two ends. In germline, CDR1 is SQVTM, CDR2 ANQGSEA. The CDR3 has 16 residues. The CDR3 region has the DNA TGCAGCGTTGAAGATCTGGCGGAAAGCTCCTACAATGAGCAGTTCTTC. It encodes CSVEDLAESSYNEQFF.

The rearrangement uses TRBV28 and TRBJ2-2; D gene unclear. CDR3 size: 12 residues. V was cut by 6 bases and J by 1 base, with 3 bases left in between. CDR1 MDHEN and CDR2 SYDVKM come from the germline V gene. The CDR3 spells CASRQNTGELFF. CDR3 bases: TGTGCCAGCAGACAGAACACCGGGGAGCTGTTTTTT. Full variable domain (missing parts from reference TRBV28 and TRBJ2-2): DVKVTQSSRYLVKRTGEKVFLECVQDMDHENMFWYRQDPGLGLRLIYFSYDVKMKEKGDIPEGYSVSREKKERFSLILESASTNQTSMYLCASRQNTGELFFGEGSRLTVL.

The chain joins TRBV13 to TRBJ2-2, with D possibly matching TRBD1 (6 bases). The length of the CDR3 is 14 residues. Germline assignment: CDR1 PRHDT and CDR2 FYEKMQ (reference sequence). V was trimmed by 1 base and J by 6 bases, leaving 9 bases between them. This chain's CDR3 is CASSLVGGPGELFF. The CDR3 DNA sequence: TGTGCCAGCAGCTTAGTAGGGGGTCCCGGGGAGCTGTTTTTT.

The rearrangement uses TRBV6-5 and TRBJ1-2; weak D call: TRBD1 (6 bases). Germline-derived CDR1 and CDR2 are MNHEY and SVGAGI. The CDR3 extends over 14 amino acids. Trimming cost V 4 bases and J 4 bases, with 13 bases left between them. The CDR3, as DNA: TGTGCCAGCAGTTCGTACAGGGATCTCTATGGCTACACCTTC. Encoded protein: CASSSYRDLYGYTF.

This clone qualifies as medium-sized (0.01 to 0.1%). Other DNA sequences of this sample code for an identical CDR3. This chain joins TRBV2 and TRBJ1-1; 8 bases align to TRBD1. The germline CDR1 and CDR2 sequences are SNHLY and FYNNEI. With V trimmed by 3 bases and J by 4 bases, 4 bases remained unmatched. The CDR3 contains 14 residues. The CDR3 DNA sequence: TGTGCCAGCAGTGAGCGGACAGGGCGCACTGAAGCTTTCTTT. Its translation: CASSERTGRTEAFF.

This chain joins TRBV18 and TRBJ2-1; 8 positions match TRBD2. The germline CDR1 and CDR2 sequences are KGHSH and LQKENI. V lost 5 bases to trimming and J lost 2 bases; unmatched junction nucleotides: 2. The CDR3 totals 14 residues. DNA for the CDR3: TGTGCCAGCTCAGCCGGGAGGGCCTACAATGAGCAGTTCTTC. Residues: CASSAGRAYNEQFF.

V usage is TRBV11-2 and J usage is TRBJ2-7, with TRBD2 matching over 8 bases. Looked up from germline, CDR1 is SGHAT and CDR2 is FQNNGV. This CDR3 has 16 amino acids. Losses at the gene ends were 4 bases for V and 1 base for J; bases not matched to a gene: 9. CDR3 coding DNA: TGTGCCAGCAGCTCCAGGCTAGCGGGTCTATCCTACGAGCAGTACTTC. Amino acids: CASSSRLAGLSYEQYF.

The V and J genes are TRBV27 and TRBJ1-4, with TRBD1 identical over 7 bases. The CDR3 length is 14 residues. Per the germline V gene, CDR1 is MNHEY and CDR2 is SMNVEV (reference sequence). V lost 6 bases, J lost 7 bases, and 8 bases stayed unmatched. In nucleotides, the CDR3 is TGTGCCAGCAGCCCCGGACAGGCCATTGAAAAACTGTTTTTT. It specifies CASSPGQAIEKLFF.

This chain uses TRBV9 with TRBJ2-1, with D perhaps TRBD1 or TRBD2 (6 bases each). Trimming pared 3 bases from V and 4 bases from J, leaving 11 bases between. This CDR3 contains 14 residues. Germline values: CDR1 SGDLS, CDR2 YYNGEE. CDR3: CASSASGAYNEQFF. In nucleotides, the CDR3 is TGTGCCAGCAGCGCTTCGGGGGCTTACAATGAGCAGTTCTTC.

The chain joins TRBV19 to TRBJ1-1, with TRBD1 identical over 7 bases. Germline assignment: CDR1 LNHDA and CDR2 SQIVND (reference sequence). The CDR3 loop spans 13 amino acids. The J segment lost 4 bases and the V segment lost 7 bases, leaving 6 bases of the junction unmatched. The CDR3 DNA follows: TGTGCCAGTATCACTACAGGGGCCACTGAAGCTTTCTTT. It yields the protein CASITTGATEAFF.

The CDR3 loop reads CASSTGLAEETQYF. The CDR3 DNA sequence: TGTGCCAGCAGCACAGGGCTAGCGGAAGAGACCCAGTACTTC. J is TRBJ2-5 and V is TRBV6-6, with D tentatively TRBD2 (7 bases). This CDR3 is 14 amino acids long. V lost 6 bases, J lost 3 bases, and 14 bases lay in between. Germline V gene sequence: CDR1 MNHNY, CDR2 SVGAGI (reference sequence).

The J gene is TRBJ2-1, the V gene TRBV7-2; 8 bases are shared with TRBD1. The CDR3 has 14 residues. V trimming: 4 bases; J trimming: 4 bases; junction bases outside the gene matches: 3. Germline V gene data show CDR1 as SGHTA and CDR2 as FQGNSA. The CDR3 sequence is CASSWTGSYNEQFF. CDR3 in DNA: TGTGCCAGCAGCTGGACAGGGAGTTACAATGAGCAGTTCTTC.

This rearrangement joins TRBV6-5 to TRBJ1-3; D possibly corresponds to TRBD1 (5 bases). Germline CDR1 reads MNHEY; CDR2 reads SVGAGI. V gave up 6 bases and J gave up 0 bases, with 12 bases separating them. The CDR3 totals 15 residues. The CDR3 protein is CASSSTEYSGNTIYF. In DNA form, the CDR3 reads TGTGCCAGCAGCTCGACAGAATACTCTGGAAACACCATATATTTT.

The chain couples TRBV6-5 to TRBJ2-5, with TRBD1 identical over 9 bases. The CDR3 consists of 14 residues. V dropped 5 bases and J dropped 5; count of bases not matched to a gene: 6. Germline CDR1 MNHEY, CDR2 SVGAGI. Here the CDR3 reads CASSQTGGVETQYF. For the CDR3, the DNA is TGTGCCAGCAGTCAGACAGGGGGTGTTGAGACCCAGTACTTC.

This clone was counted a few times. The chain has TRBV18 and TRBJ2-2; 7 bases line up with TRBD2. The CDR3 is 17 residues long. The germline V gene encodes CDR1 KGHSH and CDR2 LQKENI. V was pared by 3 bases and J by 2 bases, with 9 bases of the junction left unmatched. The CDR3 loop reads CASSPLGAGPNTGELFF. Here the CDR3 DNA reads TGTGCCAGCTCACCGTTAGGAGCGGGGCCCAACACCGGGGAGCTGTTTTTT. The full variable domain, rest sourced from reference TRBV18 and TRBJ2-2, is NAGVMQNPRHLVRRRGQEARLRCSPMKGHSHVYWYRQLPEEGLKFMVYLQKENIIDESGMPKERFSAEFPKEGPSILRIQQVVRGDSAAYFCASSPLGAGPNTGELFFGEGSRLTVL.

The chain links TRBV7-9 to TRBJ2-7; 10 bases are a match to TRBD1. This CDR3 region has 14 residues. The junction had 7 bases not matched to a gene; V was cut back by 6 bases and J by 5 bases. CDR1 is SEHNR and CDR2 is FQNEAQ in the germline V gene (reference sequence). The CDR3 sequence: CASRRGGQGHEQYF. As DNA, the CDR3 is TGTGCCAGCAGACGGGGGGGACAGGGGCACGAGCAGTACTTC. Filled out from reference TRBV7-9 and TRBJ2-7, the complete variable domain reads DTGVSQNPRHKITKRGQNVTFRCDPISEHNRLYWYRQTLGQGPEFLTYFQNEAQLEKSRLLSDRFSAERPKGSFSTLEIQRTEQGDSAMYLCASRRGGQGHEQYFGPGTRLTVT.

The CDR3 nucleotides read TGCGCCAGCAGCTTGGGCCAGGGGGACGGCTACACCTTC. This translates into CASSLGQGDGYTF. V usage is TRBV5-1 and J usage is TRBJ1-2; the match to TRBD1 covers 7 bases. J gave up 8 bases and V 0 bases, and 4 bases lay outside the gene matches. Looked up from germline, CDR1 is SGHRS and CDR2 is YFSETQ. CDR3 length: 13 amino acids.